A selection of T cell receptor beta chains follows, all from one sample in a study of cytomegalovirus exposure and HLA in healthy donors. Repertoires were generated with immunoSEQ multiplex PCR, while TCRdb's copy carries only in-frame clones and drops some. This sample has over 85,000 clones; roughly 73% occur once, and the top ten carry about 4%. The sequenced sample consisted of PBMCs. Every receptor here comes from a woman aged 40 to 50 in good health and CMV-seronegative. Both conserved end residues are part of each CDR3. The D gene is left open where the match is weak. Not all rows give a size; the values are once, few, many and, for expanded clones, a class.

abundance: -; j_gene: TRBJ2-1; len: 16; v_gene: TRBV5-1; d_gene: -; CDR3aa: CASSATVGGSYNEQFF; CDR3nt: TGCGCCAGCAGCGCAACGGTAGGGGGCTCCTACAATGAGCAGTTCTTC
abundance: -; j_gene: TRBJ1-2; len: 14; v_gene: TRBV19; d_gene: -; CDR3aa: CASSIGGGTYGYTF; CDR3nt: TGTGCCAGTAGTATCGGCGGGGGCACCTATGGCTACACCTTC
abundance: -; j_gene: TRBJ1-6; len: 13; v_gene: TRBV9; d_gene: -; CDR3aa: CASSALISSPLHF; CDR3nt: TGTGCCAGCAGCGCGCTAATCTCCTCGCCCCTCCACTTT
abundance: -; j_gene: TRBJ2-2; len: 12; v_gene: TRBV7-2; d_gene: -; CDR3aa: CASSLNGGELFF; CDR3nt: TGTGCCAGCAGCCTAAACGGCGGGGAGCTGTTTTTT
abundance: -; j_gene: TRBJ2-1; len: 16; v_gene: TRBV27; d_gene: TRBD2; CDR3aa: CASSLPGLAGVNEQFF; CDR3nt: TGTGCCAGCAGTCTCCCGGGACTAGCGGGGGTAAATGAGCAGTTCTTC
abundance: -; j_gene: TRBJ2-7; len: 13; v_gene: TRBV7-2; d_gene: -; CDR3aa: CASSLVVRREQYF; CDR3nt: TGTGCCAGCAGCTTAGTGGTCAGGAGGGAGCAGTACTTC
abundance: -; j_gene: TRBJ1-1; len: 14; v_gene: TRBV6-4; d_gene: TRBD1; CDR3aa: CASRQTGENTEAFF; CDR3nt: TGTGCCAGCAGGCAGACAGGGGAGAACACTGAAGCTTTCTTT
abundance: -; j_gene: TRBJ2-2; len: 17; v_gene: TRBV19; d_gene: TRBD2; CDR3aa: CASRPGLAGGVTGELFF; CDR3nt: TGTGCCAGTAGACCGGGACTAGCGGGGGGAGTGACCGGGGAGCTGTTTTTT
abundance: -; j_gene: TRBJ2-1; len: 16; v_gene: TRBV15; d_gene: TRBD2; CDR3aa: CATSREWGGAYNEQFF; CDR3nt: TGTGCCACCAGCAGAGAATGGGGGGGGGCCTACAATGAGCAGTTCTTC
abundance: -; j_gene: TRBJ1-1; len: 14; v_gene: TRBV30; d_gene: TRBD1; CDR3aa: CAWSEGQGNTEAFF; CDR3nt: TGTGCCTGGAGTGAGGGACAGGGGAACACTGAAGCTTTCTTT
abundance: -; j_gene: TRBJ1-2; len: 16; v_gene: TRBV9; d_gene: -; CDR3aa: CASSVGVEGANYGYTF; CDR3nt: TGTGCCAGCAGCGTAGGGGTGGAAGGAGCAAACTATGGCTACACCTTC
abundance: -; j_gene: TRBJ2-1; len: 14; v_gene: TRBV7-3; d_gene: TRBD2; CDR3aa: CASSLMAGGNEQFF; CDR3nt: TGTGCCAGCAGCTTAATGGCGGGGGGGAATGAGCAGTTCTTC
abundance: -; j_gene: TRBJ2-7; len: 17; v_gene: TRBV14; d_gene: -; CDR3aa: CASSQDSRGWPSYEQYF; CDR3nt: TGTGCCAGCAGCCAAGATAGCCGAGGGTGGCCCTCCTACGAGCAGTACTTC
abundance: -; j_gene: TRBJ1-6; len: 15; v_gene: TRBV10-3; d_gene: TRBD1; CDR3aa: CAISGRGRGNSPLHF; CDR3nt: TGTGCCATCAGTGGCAGGGGGCGAGGTAATTCACCCCTCCACTTT
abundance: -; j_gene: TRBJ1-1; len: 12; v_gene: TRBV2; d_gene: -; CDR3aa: CASKRAGTEAFF; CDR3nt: TGTGCCAGCAAACGGGCAGGGACTGAAGCTTTCTTT
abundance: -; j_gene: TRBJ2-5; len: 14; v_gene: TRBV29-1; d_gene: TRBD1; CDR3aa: CSVEDPDREETQYF; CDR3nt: TGCAGCGTTGAGGATCCAGACAGGGAAGAGACCCAGTACTTC
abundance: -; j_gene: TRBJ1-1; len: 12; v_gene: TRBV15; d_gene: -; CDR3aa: CATSRQNTEAFF; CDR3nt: TGTGCCACCAGCAGACAGAACACTGAAGCTTTCTTT
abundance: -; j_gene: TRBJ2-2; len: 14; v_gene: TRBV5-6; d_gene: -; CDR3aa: CASSLNGGTGELFF; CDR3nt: TGTGCCAGCAGCTTGAACGGGGGAACCGGGGAGCTGTTTTTT
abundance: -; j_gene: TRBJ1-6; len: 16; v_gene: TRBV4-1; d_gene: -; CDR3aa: CASSQDVGTGKSPLHF; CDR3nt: TGCGCCAGCAGCCAAGATGTAGGGACTGGGAAGTCACCCCTCCACTTT
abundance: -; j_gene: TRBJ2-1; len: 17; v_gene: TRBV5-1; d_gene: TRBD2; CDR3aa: CASSATGLAGGVNEQFF; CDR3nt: TGCGCCAGCAGCGCCACGGGACTAGCGGGGGGGGTAAATGAGCAGTTCTTC
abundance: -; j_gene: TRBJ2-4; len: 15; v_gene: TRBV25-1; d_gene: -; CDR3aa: CASSGASIAKNIQYF; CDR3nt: TGTGCCAGCAGTGGGGCATCTATAGCCAAAAACATTCAGTACTTC
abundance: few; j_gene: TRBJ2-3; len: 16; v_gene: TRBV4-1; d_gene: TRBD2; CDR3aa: CASSQGSGGHTDTQYF; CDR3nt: TGCGCCAGCAGCCAAGGTAGCGGGGGCCACACAGATACGCAGTATTTT
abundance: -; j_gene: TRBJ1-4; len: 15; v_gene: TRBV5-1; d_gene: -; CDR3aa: CASSFGGGWGEKLFF; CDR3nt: TGCGCCAGCAGCTTTGGGGGGGGCTGGGGTGAAAAACTGTTTTTT
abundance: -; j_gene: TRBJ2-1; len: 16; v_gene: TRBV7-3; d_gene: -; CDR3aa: CASSLSGKTSYNEQFF; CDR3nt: TGTGCCAGCAGCTTATCCGGTAAAACTTCCTACAATGAGCAGTTCTTC
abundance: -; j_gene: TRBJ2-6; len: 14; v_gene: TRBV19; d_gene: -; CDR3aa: CASTVSSGANVLTF; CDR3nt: TGTGCCAGTACCGTTAGCTCTGGGGCCAACGTCCTGACTTTC
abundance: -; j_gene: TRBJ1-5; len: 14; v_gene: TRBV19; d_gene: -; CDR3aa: CATQRWASNQPQHF; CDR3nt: TGTGCCACCCAAAGGTGGGCTAGCAATCAGCCCCAGCATTTT
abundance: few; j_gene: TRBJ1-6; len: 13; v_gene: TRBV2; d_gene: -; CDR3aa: CASDPGAASPLHF; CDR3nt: TGTGCCAGCGACCCAGGGGCTGCTTCACCCCTCCACTTT
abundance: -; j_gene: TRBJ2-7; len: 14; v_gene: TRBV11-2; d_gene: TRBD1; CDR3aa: CASSLRGQAYEQYF; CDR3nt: TGTGCCAGCAGCTTGAGGGGACAGGCCTACGAGCAGTACTTC
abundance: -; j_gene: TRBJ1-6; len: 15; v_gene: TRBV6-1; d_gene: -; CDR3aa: CASSELPGYNSPLHF; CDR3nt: TGTGCCAGCAGTGAACTGCCAGGCTATAATTCACCCCTCCACTTT
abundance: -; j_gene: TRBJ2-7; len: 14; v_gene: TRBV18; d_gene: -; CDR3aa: CASSRETSSYEQYF; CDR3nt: TGTGCCAGCTCACGGGAAACTAGCTCCTACGAGCAGTACTTC
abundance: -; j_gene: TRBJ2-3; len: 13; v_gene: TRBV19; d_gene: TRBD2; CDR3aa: CATRGRGGDTQYF; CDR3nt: TGTGCCACCCGCGGGAGGGGAGGAGATACGCAGTATTTT
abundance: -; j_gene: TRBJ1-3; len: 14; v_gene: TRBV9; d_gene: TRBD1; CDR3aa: CASSGLGQANTIYF; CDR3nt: TGTGCCAGCAGCGGACTGGGACAGGCAAACACCATATATTTT
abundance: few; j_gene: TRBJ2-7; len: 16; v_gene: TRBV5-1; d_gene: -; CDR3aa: CASGLRTEYPAYEQYF; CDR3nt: TGCGCCAGCGGACTGAGGACAGAGTACCCAGCGTACGAGCAGTACTTC
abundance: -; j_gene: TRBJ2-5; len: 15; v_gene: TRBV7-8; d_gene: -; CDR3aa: CASSLVSQNQETQYF; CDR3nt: TGTGCCAGCAGCTTAGTTTCACAGAACCAAGAGACCCAGTACTTC
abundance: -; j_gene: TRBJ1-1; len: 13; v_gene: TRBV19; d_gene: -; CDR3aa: CASTGGAGGEAFF; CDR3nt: TGTGCCAGTACTGGCGGGGCCGGGGGTGAAGCTTTCTTT
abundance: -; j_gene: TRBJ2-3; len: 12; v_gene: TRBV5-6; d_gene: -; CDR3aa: CASSSLTDTQYF; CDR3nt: TGTGCCAGCAGCTCCCTCACAGATACGCAGTATTTT
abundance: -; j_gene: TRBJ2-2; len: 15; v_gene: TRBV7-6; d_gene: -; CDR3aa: CASSLAEVGTGELFF; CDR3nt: TGTGCCAGCAGCTTAGCAGAGGTTGGGACCGGGGAGCTGTTTTTT
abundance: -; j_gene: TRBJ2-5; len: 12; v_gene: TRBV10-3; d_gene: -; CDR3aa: CAISVGGQTQYF; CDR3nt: TGTGCCATCAGTGTGGGGGGACAGACCCAGTACTTC
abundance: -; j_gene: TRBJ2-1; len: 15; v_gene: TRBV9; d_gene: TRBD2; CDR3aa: CASSYGLAADNEQFF; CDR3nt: TGTGCCAGCAGCTACGGACTAGCGGCCGACAATGAGCAGTTCTTC
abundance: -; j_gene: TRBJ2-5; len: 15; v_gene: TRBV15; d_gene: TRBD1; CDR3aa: CATSPGTGGLETQYF; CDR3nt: TGTGCCACCAGCCCCGGGACAGGGGGATTGGAGACCCAGTACTTC
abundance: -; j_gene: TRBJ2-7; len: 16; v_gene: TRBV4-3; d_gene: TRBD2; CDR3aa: CASSQDYWLAGYKQYF; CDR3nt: TGCGCCAGCAGCCAAGATTATTGGCTAGCGGGGTACAAGCAGTACTTC
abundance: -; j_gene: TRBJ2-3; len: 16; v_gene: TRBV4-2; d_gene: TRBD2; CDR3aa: CASSQGLAGDVDTQYF; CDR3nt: TGTGCCAGCAGCCAAGGACTAGCGGGGGACGTAGATACGCAGTATTTT
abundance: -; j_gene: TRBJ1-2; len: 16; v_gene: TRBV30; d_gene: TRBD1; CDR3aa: CAWSRLQGARNYGYTF; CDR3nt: TGTGCCTGGAGCAGACTACAGGGGGCGCGTAACTATGGCTACACCTTC
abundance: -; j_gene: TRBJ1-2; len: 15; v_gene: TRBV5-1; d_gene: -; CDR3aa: CASSWDGGSNYGYTF; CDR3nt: TGCGCCAGCAGCTGGGACGGGGGAAGTAACTATGGCTACACCTTC
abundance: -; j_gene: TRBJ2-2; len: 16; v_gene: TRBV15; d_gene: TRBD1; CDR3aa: CATSSAGTGHTGELFF; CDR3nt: TGTGCCACCAGCAGTGCCGGGACAGGTCACACCGGGGAGCTGTTTTTT
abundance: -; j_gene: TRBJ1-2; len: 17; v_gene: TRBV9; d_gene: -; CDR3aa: CASSVETSRGLFDGYTF; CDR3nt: TGTGCCAGCAGCGTAGAGACCAGCAGGGGATTGTTCGATGGCTACACCTTC
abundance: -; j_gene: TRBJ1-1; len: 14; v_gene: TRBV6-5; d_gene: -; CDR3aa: CASSAQGGTIGAFF; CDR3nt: TGTGCCAGCAGTGCCCAAGGGGGAACCATTGGAGCTTTCTTT
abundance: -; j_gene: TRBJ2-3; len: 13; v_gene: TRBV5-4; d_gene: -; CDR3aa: CASRQVHTDTQYF; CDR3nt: TGTGCCAGTCGACAGGTACACACAGATACGCAGTATTTT
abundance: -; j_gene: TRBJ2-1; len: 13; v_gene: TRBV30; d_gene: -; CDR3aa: CAWNAGKYNEQFF; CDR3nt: TGTGCCTGGAATGCGGGAAAGTACAATGAGCAGTTCTTC
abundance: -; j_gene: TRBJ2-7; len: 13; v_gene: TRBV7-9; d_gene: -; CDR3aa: CASSLAGQGGQYF; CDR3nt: TGTGCCAGCAGCTTAGCCGGGCAGGGAGGGCAGTACTTC